This TCR beta chain stems from a study of identical twins. Whole-study results and caveats: Zero-insertion analyses might be partly confounded by invariant T cells like MAIT and iNKT. Where beta out-of-frame sequences were concerned, excess twin sharing was weaker. There was more out-of-frame TCR alpha sharing in monozygotic twins than models estimated.

Germline lookup yields CDR1 SGHDT and CDR2 YYEEEE. This CDR3 is built from 13 residues. The J segment lost 3 bases and the V segment lost 4 bases, leaving 4 bases of the junction unmatched. About this clonotype itself: Its antigen is still unknown. It may be a read error: a sequence one base away is much more abundant.

Each CDR3 protein is one row after TCRdb ran MiXCR on the 5' RACE reads. The sample carries under 900,000 distinct CDR3 sequences, around 12% recorded once. In addition, the sample was reused for a study of yellow fever vaccine responses in identical twins.

Sequencing was carried out using PBMCs. This clonotype originated in a woman aged 18-29 years in good health. The chain links TRBV5-6 to TRBJ2-7; TRBD1 matches 7 bases. CDR3 sequence (DNA): TGTGCCAGCAGCGAGGGACAGAACTACGAGCAGTACTTC. Residues: CASSEGQNYEQYF.